Below, one T cell receptor beta chain is given with its context. The antigen is undetermined. This sample stems from a study of PD-L1 blockade in urothelial cancer. Overall study: From 2014, patients received atezolizumab, given as 1,200 mg intravenously every 3 weeks.

Every PCR got spiked synthetic TCR analog templates. The data were produced by immunoSEQ multiplex PCR, yet TCRdb's version contains in-frame clones alone and is incomplete. The table has under 30,000 clones, approximately 80% seen once. As for time point: peripheral blood 6 weeks after treatment start. Study-level points and caveats: At the 3-week point, tumor-associated blood clones expanded more in durable-benefit patients. Having blood TCR clonality under the median before treatment predicted better survival.

The germline CDR1 and CDR2 sequences are KGHSH and LQKENI. The ends lost 4 bases at V and 5 bases at J; junction bases unmatched: 15. The CDR3 consists of 17 residues. The chain joins TRBV18 to TRBJ1-2; 8 bases are a match to TRBD1. This receptor was taken from a man in his sixties or seventies with urothelial cancer. Specimen: PBMCs, collected around atezolizumab (anti-PD-L1) treatment. The chain's CDR3 is CASSLGLTTGEGYGYTF. CDR3 coding DNA: TGTGCCAGCTCACTAGGGTTAACGACAGGGGAGGGTTATGGCTACACCTTC.